The 30 T cell receptor beta chains below come from one sample, sequenced in a study of Graves' ophthalmopathy and Graves' hyperthyroidism. The sequenced template was RNA, covering the TCR beta CDR3 region. A first-round RT-PCR used HTBI primers, followed by a second-round multiplex PCR. TCRdb used MiXCR to reprocess the multiplex PCR reads, holding one entry per CDR3 protein. The table shows 210,000 or so distinct CDR3 sequences, with 25% to 30% occurring only once. The sample taken for sequencing was peripheral blood. The receptors were sampled from a man aged 45-60 years with Graves' ophthalmopathy.

V and J are TRBV28 and TRBJ1-1; TRBD1 is a possible D gene (5 bases). Germline V gives CDR1 MDHEN, CDR2 SYDVKM. The CDR3 has 12 amino acids. With 2 bases removed from V and 11 bases from J, the gap between germline ends came to 12 bases. As DNA, the CDR3 is TGTGCCAGCAGTTTACAACAGGAATATGCTTTCTTT. Translating it yields CASSLQQEYAFF. The variable domain in full, with the rest retrieved from reference TRBV28 and TRBJ1-1, is DVKVTQSSRYLVKRTGEKVFLECVQDMDHENMFWYRQDPGLGLRLIYFSYDVKMKEKGDIPEGYSVSREKKERFSLILESASTNQTSMYLCASSLQQEYAFFGQGTRLTVV.

This clonotype was counted many times. The V and J genes are TRBV5-1 and TRBJ2-7; no clear D. Germline CDR1 reads SGHRS; CDR2 reads YFSETQ. This CDR3 is built from 14 residues. The V end was cut by 0 bases, the J end by 2 bases, with 9 bases between. CDR3 amino acids: CASSLDSATYEQYF. CDR3 in DNA: TGCGCCAGCAGCTTGGACAGTGCGACCTACGAGCAGTACTTC. Supplemented by reference TRBV5-1 and TRBJ2-7, the full variable domain reads KAGVTQTPRYLIKTRGQQVTLSCSPISGHRSVSWYQQTPGQGLQFLFEYFSETQRNKGNFPGRFSGRQFSNSRSEMNVSTLELGDSALYLCASSLDSATYEQYFGPGTRLTVT.

The rearrangement uses TRBV6-1 and TRBJ1-5, with 8 nucleotides matching TRBD1. J was trimmed by 0 bases and V by 4 bases; bases with no gene match: 5. Per the germline V gene, CDR1 is MNHNS and CDR2 is SASEGT. The CDR3 covers 16 residues. CDR3 in DNA: TGTGCCAGCAGTGGTGGGACAGGTTATAGCAATCAGCCCCAGCATTTT. Encoded protein: CASSGGTGYSNQPQHF.

This clonotype was counted many times. V is TRBV6-5 and J is TRBJ1-2, with TRBD1 matching 7 bases. The CDR3 is made up of 13 amino acids. Germline-derived CDR1 and CDR2 are MNHEY and SVGAGI. J lost 7 bases, V lost 6 bases, and 8 bases had no gene match. The CDR3 protein is CASRPQGVGGYTF. CDR3 in DNA: TGTGCCAGCAGACCCCAGGGGGTTGGTGGCTACACCTTC.

This clonotype was detected many times. CDR3 sequence reads: CASSPSAQGGIRKETQYF. The DNA of the CDR3 is TGTGCCAGCAGTCCGTCAGCCCAGGGGGGAATTCGGAAAGAGACCCAGTACTTC. The chain is built from TRBV12-3 or TRBV12-4 and TRBJ2-5; D possibly corresponds to TRBD1 (7 bases). The V and J ends lost 5 bases and 3 bases respectively, with 25 bases between them. This CDR3 region has 18 residues.

At least ten counts were recorded for this clonotype. This chain uses TRBV5-1 with TRBJ1-3, with D possibly matching TRBD1 (5 bases). Germline V gives CDR1 SGHRS, CDR2 YFSETQ. The CDR3 loop spans 13 amino acids. V was clipped by 7 bases and J by 8 bases, with 16 bases between them. DNA for the CDR3: TGCGCCAGCCGATCCGGGGGTGTCGACACCATATATTTT. Translating gives CASRSGGVDTIYF. The variable domain in full, with the rest retrieved from reference TRBV5-1 and TRBJ1-3, is KAGVTQTPRYLIKTRGQQVTLSCSPISGHRSVSWYQQTPGQGLQFLFEYFSETQRNKGNFPGRFSGRQFSNSRSEMNVSTLELGDSALYLCASRSGGVDTIYFGEGSWLTVV.

This clonotype has a count of ten or more. V usage is TRBV6-2 or TRBV6-3 and J usage is TRBJ2-2; D gene ambiguous. Trimming cost V 8 bases and J 0 bases, with 7 bases left between them. This CDR3 region has 13 residues. The germline V gene has CDR1 MNHEY and CDR2 SVGEGT. CDR3 coding DNA: TGTGCCAGCCACCTCTCGAACACCGGGGAGCTGTTTTTT. It yields the protein CASHLSNTGELFF.

In its sample, this clonotype was seen many times. The chain links TRBV9 to TRBJ2-2, with D possibly being TRBD1 or TRBD2 (5 bases each). Trimming took off 4 bases at V and 4 bases at J, with 20 bases between the two ends. The germline gives CDR1 SGDLS, CDR2 YYNGEE. The CDR3 loop spans 17 amino acids. The CDR3, as DNA: TGTGCCAGCAGCACCCGAGAAGGGGAGTACGGCACCGGGGAGCTGTTTTTT. Residues: CASSTREGEYGTGELFF. The full variable domain, rest sourced from reference TRBV9 and TRBJ2-2, is DSGVTQTPKHLITATGQRVTLRCSPRSGDLSVYWYQQSLDQGLQFLIQYYNGEERAKGNILERFSAQQFPDLHSELNLSSLELGDSALYFCASSTREGEYGTGELFFGEGSRLTVL.

This clonotype was found many times. The chain joins TRBV28 to TRBJ2-5; 12 nucleotides agree with TRBD2. This CDR3 is 16 amino acids long. Looked up from germline, CDR1 is MDHEN and CDR2 is SYDVKM. Trimming at V came to 5 bases and at J to 7 bases, leaving 11 bases not matched to a gene. CDR3: CASSPRLAGAWGTQYF. CDR3 nucleotide sequence: TGTGCCAGCAGTCCGCGACTAGCGGGGGCCTGGGGGACCCAGTACTTC.

This clonotype was counted many times. The V call is TRBV7-2, the J call TRBJ1-5; D possibly corresponds to TRBD1 (5 bases). This CDR3 contains 15 residues. V gave up 0 bases and J gave up 6 bases, with 12 bases separating them. From germline, CDR1 is SGHTA and CDR2 FQGNSA. The CDR3 protein is CASSLAQGFSQPQHF. CDR3 coding DNA: TGTGCCAGCAGCTTAGCGCAGGGTTTCAGTCAGCCCCAGCATTTT.

V usage is TRBV12-3 or TRBV12-4 and J usage is TRBJ2-7, with D hard to call. Trimming took 5 bases from V and 0 from J, leaving 11 bases between them. The CDR3 spans 14 residues. CDR3 protein: CASSPLKGSYEQYF. CDR3 nucleotides: TGTGCCAGCAGTCCCCTTAAGGGCTCCTACGAGCAGTACTTC.

There are many counts of this clonotype. The V call is TRBV29-1, the J call TRBJ2-7, with 7 bases that match TRBD1. Germline V gene sequence: CDR1 SQVTM, CDR2 ANQGSEA. The CDR3 runs 12 residues. V shed 6 bases, J shed 4 bases, and the junction held 6 bases outside the gene matches. CDR3: CSVGDSNYEQYF. CDR3 coding DNA: TGCAGCGTGGGGGACAGTAATTACGAGCAGTACTTC.

The gene calls are TRBV28 and TRBJ2-7; D uncertain. Germline assignment: CDR1 MDHEN and CDR2 SYDVKM. The CDR3 extends over 14 amino acids. Trimming stripped 2 bases from V and 2 bases from J, with 10 bases between. The CDR3, as DNA: TGTGCCAGCAGTTTAAGGGCAAGTACCTACGAGCAGTACTTC. It specifies CASSLRASTYEQYF. Full variable domain (outside the CDR3, taken from reference TRBV28 and TRBJ2-7): DVKVTQSSRYLVKRTGEKVFLECVQDMDHENMFWYRQDPGLGLRLIYFSYDVKMKEKGDIPEGYSVSREKKERFSLILESASTNQTSMYLCASSLRASTYEQYFGPGTRLTVT.

Many counts were recorded for this clonotype. V is TRBV28 and J is TRBJ1-3; 7 positions match TRBD1. This CDR3 region has 14 residues. The germline gives CDR1 MDHEN, CDR2 SYDVKM. V lost 6 bases and J lost 4; bases outside the gene matches: 6. CDR3 sequence: CASRETGRGNTIYF. The CDR3 nucleotides are TGTGCCAGCAGGGAGACAGGGCGGGGAAACACCATATATTTT.

The V and J genes are TRBV12-3 or TRBV12-4 and TRBJ1-5, with unresolved D. This CDR3 is built from 13 residues. Between the trimmed V and J ends, which lost 0 bases and 10 bases, there was a span of 10 bases. The CDR3 DNA reads as TGTGCCAGCAGTTTAGCAGGTTTTAGTCCCCAGCATTTT. This sequence encodes CASSLAGFSPQHF.

Ten or more counts support this clonotype. The chain recombines TRBV20-1 with TRBJ1-5, with D possibly TRBD1 on 5 matching bases. There are 17 residues in the CDR3. V dropped 5 bases and J dropped 2 bases, with 22 bases sitting between them. Germline V gene data show CDR1 as DFQATT and CDR2 as SNEGSKA (reference sequence). The CDR3 nucleotides read TGCAGTGCTCTCACATCGGGGGGGGAGTTGGGCAATCAGCCCCAGCATTTT. Protein: CSALTSGGELGNQPQHF.

The chain recombines TRBV7-2 with TRBJ2-5, with TRBD2 matching over 7 bases. Germline values: CDR1 SGHTA, CDR2 FQGNSA. V trimming: 5 bases; J trimming: 5 bases; junction bases outside the gene matches: 8. This CDR3 is 14 amino acids long. CDR3 nucleotides: TGTGCCAGCAGCCGACAACCAGCGGGGGAGACCCAGTACTTC. Translated: CASSRQPAGETQYF.

This clonotype was detected many times. This chain uses TRBV2 with TRBJ2-7; D possibly matches TRBD1 or TRBD2 (5 bases each). This CDR3 region has 15 residues. Germline CDR1 SNHLY, CDR2 FYNNEI. V gave up 0 bases and J gave up 4 bases, with 13 bases separating them. The CDR3 spells CASSEASGTEYEQYF. The CDR3 coding sequence is TGTGCCAGCAGTGAAGCGTCCGGGACGGAATACGAGCAGTACTTC.

This clonotype was found many times. The genes are TRBV6-1 and TRBJ2-5; D is perhaps TRBD1 (5 bases). The CDR3 covers 15 residues. CDR1 is MNHNS and CDR2 is SASEGT in the germline V gene. V was trimmed by 5 bases and J by 2 bases, leaving 15 bases between them. CDR3 sequence (DNA): TGTGCCAGCAGTCGAAGCCTAGGGGTTCAAGAGACCCAGTACTTC. Translating gives CASSRSLGVQETQYF.

This clonotype has ten or more counts. This chain uses TRBV18 with TRBJ2-7; no firm D call. Germline V gene data show CDR1 as KGHSH and CDR2 as LQKENI. The CDR3 loop spans 12 amino acids. The germline V and J ends were trimmed by 2 bases and 2 bases, with 4 bases remaining between them. CDR3 amino acids: CASSPNTYEQYF. CDR3 nucleotides: TGTGCCAGCTCACCAAACACCTACGAGCAGTACTTC.

This chain uses TRBV28 with TRBJ1-6; D possibly corresponds to TRBD1 (5 bases). Germline lookup yields CDR1 MDHEN and CDR2 SYDVKM. Trimming took off 8 bases at V and 7 bases at J, with 9 bases between the two ends. The CDR3 runs 12 residues. The CDR3 sequence: CASRDLNSPLHF. DNA for the CDR3: TGTGCCAGCCGGGACCTAAATTCACCCCTCCACTTT.

The V call is TRBV6-2 or TRBV6-3, the J call TRBJ1-5; TRBD1 is a possible D gene (6 bases). This CDR3 is 12 amino acids long. Looked up from germline, CDR1 is MNHEY and CDR2 is SVGEGT. With 6 bases removed from V and 8 bases from J, the gap between germline ends came to 11 bases. CDR3 DNA sequence: TGTGCCAGCAGACCGGGGGCTGAGCCCCAGCATTTT. Translating it yields CASRPGAEPQHF.

This clonotype was recorded at least ten times. This chain's CDR3 is CASSYPKGGLAGGPDTGELFF. CDR3 sequence (DNA): TGTGCCAGCAGTTACCCCAAAGGAGGACTAGCGGGAGGGCCGGACACCGGGGAGCTGTTTTTT. The chain combines TRBV6-5 with TRBJ2-2, with TRBD2 identical over 15 bases. V trimming: 2 bases; J trimming: 3 bases; junction bases outside the gene matches: 13. CDR3 size: 21 residues. Germline loops: CDR1 MNHEY, CDR2 SVGAGI.

There are many counts of this clonotype. The V and J genes are TRBV24-1 and TRBJ1-1; no clear D gene. CDR3 size: 13 residues. The germline V gene encodes CDR1 KGHDR and CDR2 SFDVKD. The V end lost 1 base, the J end lost 1 base, and 3 bases lay between the germline ends. CDR3 region: CATSDLWNTEAFF. The DNA for the CDR3 is TGTGCCACCAGTGATTTATGGAACACTGAAGCTTTCTTT.

This clonotype was counted once. This chain connects TRBV27 to TRBJ2-7, with D perhaps matching TRBD2 (6 bases). Trimming removed 2 bases from V and 0 bases from J, with 14 bases in between. Germline CDR1 reads MNHEY; CDR2 reads SMNVEV (reference sequence). The CDR3 is 16 amino acids. The CDR3 loop reads CASSLSRDGSSYEQYF. The CDR3 DNA sequence: TGTGCCAGCAGTTTAAGTAGGGACGGGAGCTCCTACGAGCAGTACTTC.

The chain employs TRBV28 and TRBJ1-2, with D hard to call. CDR1 and CDR2 (germline): MDHEN, SYDVKM. V gave up 2 bases and J gave up 5 bases, with 9 bases separating them. This CDR3 spans 13 amino acids. The CDR3 here is CASSLQTSYGYTF. The CDR3 DNA reads as TGTGCCAGCAGTTTACAGACAAGTTATGGCTACACCTTC.

The sample holds many counts of this clonotype. The chain uses TRBV6-2 or TRBV6-3 and TRBJ2-7, with 8 nucleotides matching TRBD2. The CDR3 runs to 15 residues. V shed 6 bases, J shed 8 bases, and the junction held 15 bases outside the gene matches. Per the germline V gene, CDR1 is MNHEY and CDR2 is SVGEGT. The CDR3 sequence: CASRPGGTSPTQQYF. The DNA of the CDR3 is TGTGCCAGCAGGCCCGGCGGGACTAGTCCTACGCAGCAGTACTTC.

The V call is TRBV11-1, the J call TRBJ1-2, with 7 bases lining up with TRBD1. The junction had 10 bases not matched to a gene; V was cut back by 5 bases and J by 4 bases. The CDR3 is 15 amino acids. Germline values: CDR1 SGHAT, CDR2 FQDESV (reference sequence). The CDR3 region is CASSLQGGKSYGYTF. As DNA, the CDR3 is TGTGCCAGCAGCCTCCAGGGGGGGAAGTCCTATGGCTACACCTTC.

In this sample, this clonotype turned up many times. The genes are TRBV11-2 and TRBJ1-2; maybe TRBD1 (5 bases). Looked up from germline, CDR1 is SGHAT and CDR2 is FQNNGV. The length of the CDR3 is 16 residues. Between the trimmed V and J ends, which lost 0 bases and 4 bases, there was a span of 15 bases. The CDR3 DNA reads as TGTGCCAGCAGCTTAGAAGGGAGAAGGGGCGGCTATGGCTACACCTTC. This encodes CASSLEGRRGGYGYTF. The full variable domain, in which reference TRBV11-2 and TRBJ1-2 provide the parts outside the CDR3, is EAGVAQSPRYKIIEKRQSVAFWCNPISGHATLYWYQQILGQGPKLLIQFQNNGVVDDSQLPKDRFSAERLKGVDSTLKIQPAKLEDSAVYLCASSLEGRRGGYGYTFGSGTRLTVV.

This clonotype was found many times. The rearrangement joins TRBV11-2 to TRBJ2-7; the match to TRBD2 covers 7 bases. CDR3 length: 16 residues. Germline CDR1 SGHAT, CDR2 FQNNGV. The V segment lost 3 bases and the J segment 1 base; nucleotides outside the gene matches: 9. In nucleotides, the CDR3 is TGTGCCAGCAGCTTGAGTGGGGACTACGAGTCCTACGAGCAGTACTTC. The encoded protein is CASSLSGDYESYEQYF.